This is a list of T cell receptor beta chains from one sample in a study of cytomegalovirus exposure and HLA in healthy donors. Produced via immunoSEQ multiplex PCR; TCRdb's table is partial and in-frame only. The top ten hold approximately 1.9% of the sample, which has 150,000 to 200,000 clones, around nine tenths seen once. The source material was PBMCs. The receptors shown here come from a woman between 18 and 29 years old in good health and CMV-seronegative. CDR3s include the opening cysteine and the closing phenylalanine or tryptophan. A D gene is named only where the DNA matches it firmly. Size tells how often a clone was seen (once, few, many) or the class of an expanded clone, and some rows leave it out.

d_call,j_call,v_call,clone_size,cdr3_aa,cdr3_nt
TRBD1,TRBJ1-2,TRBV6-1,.,CASSATGNYGYTF,TGTGCCAGCAGCGCGACAGGGAACTATGGCTACACCTTC
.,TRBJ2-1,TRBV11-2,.,CASSQILGGRQFF,TGTGCCAGCAGCCAAATACTAGGGGGAAGGCAGTTCTTC
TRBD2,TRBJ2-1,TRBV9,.,CASSPGLAGGTYNEQFF,TGTGCCAGCAGCCCAGGACTAGCGGGAGGTACCTACAATGAGCAGTTCTTC
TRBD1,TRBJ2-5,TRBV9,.,CASSPGTEETQYF,TGTGCCAGCAGCCCCGGGACAGAAGAGACCCAGTACTTC
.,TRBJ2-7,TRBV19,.,CASQEGQTSYEQYF,TGTGCCTCCCAGGAGGGGCAGACCTCCTACGAGCAGTACTTC
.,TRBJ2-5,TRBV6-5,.,CASSRRQVETQYF,TGTGCCAGCAGCCGAAGACAGGTAGAGACCCAGTACTTC
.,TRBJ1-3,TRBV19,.,CASRDSPGFSGNTIYF,TGTGCCAGTAGGGACAGTCCCGGTTTCTCTGGAAACACCATATATTTT
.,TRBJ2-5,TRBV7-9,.,CASSLGTGKETQYF,TGTGCCAGCAGCTTAGGTACCGGGAAAGAGACCCAGTACTTC
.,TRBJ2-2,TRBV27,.,CASSPQQTGELFF,TGTGCCAGCAGTCCACAGCAGACCGGGGAGCTGTTTTTT
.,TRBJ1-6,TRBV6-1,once,CASSEWGGSYNSPLHF,TGTGCCAGCAGTGAATGGGGGGGCTCCTATAATTCACCCCTCCACTTT
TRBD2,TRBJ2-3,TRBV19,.,CASRGVGETDTQYF,TGTGCCAGTCGGGGGGTTGGGGAGACAGATACGCAGTATTTT